One sample yielded the 30 T cell receptor beta chains listed below, sequenced in a study of post-analysis software for immune sequencing data (dated by TCRdb to the mid-2010s). Libraries were prepared through PCR. The listed sequencing device is Illumina HiSeq 2500. To reduce PCR and sequencing biases, unique molecular identifiers were incorporated into the TCR beta cDNA libraries. TCRdb reprocessed the public reads (quality trimming at Q25 with fastp, clone calling with MiXCR) and kept in-frame beta chains. Records with the same CDR3 protein are collapsed into one entry carrying the most frequent genes and DNA. This sample comprises about 820,000 distinct CDR3 sequences, about 50% of them detected only once. Under 6% of the sample lies in the top ten. The paper's findings and limits, for the study overall: A handful of TRBV segments, including TRBV5-6, TRBV5-1 and TRBV20-1, were significantly more frequent in patients than controls.

Their antigen targets remain unknown. Material for sequencing was blood. The receptors shown here come from a girl between 10 and 17 years old with multiple sclerosis.

Ten or more counts support this clonotype. The V gene is TRBV12-3 or TRBV12-4, the J gene TRBJ2-1, with 10 bases identical to TRBD2. The CDR3 contains 15 residues. The V and J ends lost 4 bases and 4 bases, in that order; junction bases with no gene match: 4. The DNA of the CDR3 is TGTGCCAGCAGTTGGAGCGGGAGGGATTACAATGAGCAGTTCTTC. This encodes CASSWSGRDYNEQFF.

This chain links TRBV29-1 with TRBJ1-2; D gene uncertain. Trimming pared 3 bases from V and 4 bases from J, leaving 15 bases between. Germline CDR1 and CDR2: SQVTM and ANQGSEA. The CDR3 extends over 14 amino acids. This CDR3 reads CSVDSLARSYGYTF. CDR3 nucleotide sequence: TGCAGCGTTGACTCACTGGCACGTAGCTATGGCTACACCTTC.

This clonotype was counted between two and nine times. The chain carries TRBV5-1 and TRBJ2-7, with no clear D. Germline V gene lookup returns CDR1 SGHRS and CDR2 YFSETQ. Trimming cost V 5 bases and J 4 bases, with 16 bases left between them. CDR3 length equals 14 residues. CDR3 sequence reads: CASSIAADFYEQYF. The CDR3, as DNA: TGCGCCAGCAGTATAGCCGCCGACTTTTACGAGCAGTACTTC.

This rearrangement joins TRBV20-1 to TRBJ2-3; possible D gene TRBD1, 6 bases. V lost 3 bases, J lost 5 bases, and 21 bases lay in between. The CDR3 totals 16 residues. Germline values: CDR1 DFQATT, CDR2 SNEGSKA (reference sequence). This CDR3 reads CSASYLAGAVGDTQYF. CDR3 bases: TGCAGTGCTAGTTATCTCGCAGGGGCGGTAGGAGATACGCAGTATTTT.

The chain employs TRBV12-3 or TRBV12-4 and TRBJ1-5, with 7 bases aligning to TRBD1. The CDR3 runs to 16 residues. V shed 7 bases, J shed 3 bases, and the junction held 12 bases outside the gene matches. CDR3 in amino acids: CASTKRRTGTNQPQHF. The CDR3 DNA reads as TGTGCCAGCACCAAAAGAAGGACAGGAACCAATCAGCCCCAGCATTTT.

This chain uses TRBV7-2 with TRBJ2-1; D perhaps matches TRBD2 (5 bases). The DNA matches TRBJ2-7 better at its end, which makes the J call doubtful. Germline CDR1 reads SGHTA; CDR2 reads FQGNSA. CDR3 length equals 13 residues. CDR3 nucleotides: TGTGTCTGGGAGCGGACGCCCTACAATGAGCAGTACTTC. Translating it yields CVWERTPYNEQYF.

This clonotype showed up just a few times. The J gene is TRBJ2-7, the V gene TRBV6-2 or TRBV6-3; 9 nucleotides agree with TRBD2. J gave up 6 bases and V 2 bases, and 8 bases lay outside the gene matches. The CDR3 extends over 15 amino acids. Germline CDR1 reads MNHEY; CDR2 reads SVGEGT. The CDR3 is CASSYLAGKLGEQYF. The CDR3 coding sequence is TGTGCCAGCAGTTACCTAGCGGGAAAGCTCGGCGAGCAGTACTTC.

The gene calls are TRBV9 and TRBJ2-6, with TRBD1 as a possible D gene (9 bases). This CDR3 has 18 amino acids. Germline CDR1 SGDLS, CDR2 YYNGEE. V lost 4 bases and J lost 0, with 17 bases in between. The CDR3 spells CASSPGGTGLSGANVLTF. CDR3 DNA: TGTGCCAGCAGCCCGGGGGGGACAGGGCTCTCTGGGGCCAACGTCCTGACTTTC. The full variable domain, in which reference TRBV9 and TRBJ2-6 provide the parts outside the CDR3, is DSGVTQTPKHLITATGQRVTLRCSPRSGDLSVYWYQQSLDQGLQFLIQYYNGEERAKGNILERFSAQQFPDLHSELNLSSLELGDSALYFCASSPGGTGLSGANVLTFGAGSRLTVL.

The chain combines TRBV20-1 with TRBJ2-7; D perhaps matches TRBD1 (6 bases). The germline V gene encodes CDR1 DFQATT and CDR2 SNEGSKA (reference sequence). V lost 0 bases and J lost 2, with 17 bases in between. The length of the CDR3 is 16 residues. CDR3 nucleotides: TGCAGTGCTAGAGATCCCCAGGGGTCGGTCCCCTACGAGCAGTACTTC. Translated: CSARDPQGSVPYEQYF.

The chain links TRBV6-6 to TRBJ2-4; D remains unclear. The CDR3 runs 12 residues. The ends were cut back, 7 bases at V and 9 bases at J, with 13 bases in the middle. The V gene's germline CDR1 is MNHNY and CDR2 SVGAGI (reference sequence). CDR3 in DNA: TGTGCCAGCACTGACCCTGGCGTCATTCAGTACTTC. This sequence encodes CASTDPGVIQYF.

The V and J genes are TRBV10-3 and TRBJ2-2, with 8 positions matching TRBD1. Unmatched junction bases numbered 12, after V lost 3 bases and J lost 0 bases. CDR1 and CDR2 from the germline V gene are ENHRY and SYGVKD. The CDR3 contains 19 residues. The CDR3: CAISDRNSRTGTNTGELFF. In DNA, the CDR3 is TGTGCCATCAGTGACCGTAACTCGCGGACAGGGACGAACACCGGGGAGCTGTTTTTT.

The chain is built from TRBV9 and TRBJ2-1, with a weak D call TRBD1 (6 bases). The germline gives CDR1 SGDLS, CDR2 YYNGEE. With 2 bases removed from V and 6 bases from J, the gap between germline ends came to 9 bases. The CDR3 loop spans 13 amino acids. The CDR3 here is CASSVGQLNEQFF. DNA for the CDR3: TGTGCCAGCAGCGTGGGACAACTCAATGAGCAGTTCTTC. The variable domain in full, with the rest retrieved from reference TRBV9 and TRBJ2-1, is DSGVTQTPKHLITATGQRVTLRCSPRSGDLSVYWYQQSLDQGLQFLIQYYNGEERAKGNILERFSAQQFPDLHSELNLSSLELGDSALYFCASSVGQLNEQFFGPGTRLTVL.

Notes on this clonotype: Being one base from a much bigger clone, this may be a read error. The V gene is TRBV7-9, the J gene TRBJ2-1, with 7 positions matching TRBD2. CDR1 SEHNR and CDR2 FQNEAQ come from the germline V gene (reference sequence). The CDR3 has 17 residues. CDR3 bases: TGTGCCAGCAGCCCGAGGATAGGCGGGAGCTCCTACAATGAGCGGTTCTTC. Protein sequence: CASSPRIGGSSYNERFF.

This chain links TRBV7-2 with TRBJ1-1; D not resolved. Germline lookup yields CDR1 SGHTA and CDR2 FQGNSA. The CDR3 loop spans 14 amino acids. V was clipped by 0 bases and J by 2 bases, with 7 bases between them. Written as DNA, the CDR3 is TGTGCCAGCAGCTTAGCCACGGATAACACTGAAGCTTTCTTT. As protein: CASSLATDNTEAFF.

This clonotype occurred a few times. In DNA form, the CDR3 reads TGCAGTGCTAGCGAGCGGGGGGGCTACAATGAGCAGTTCTTC. It codes for CSASERGGYNEQFF. The chain employs TRBV20-1 and TRBJ2-1, with TRBD2 matching over 10 bases. V was clipped by 3 bases and J by 3 bases; unmatched bases: 2. This CDR3 contains 14 residues. The germline gives CDR1 DFQATT, CDR2 SNEGSKA (reference sequence).

This clonotype was picked up one time. The chain employs TRBV20-1 and TRBJ2-1; D ambiguous. The length of the CDR3 is 15 residues. Germline V gene data show CDR1 as DFQATT and CDR2 as SNEGSKA (reference sequence). Trimming left V 6 bases short and J 0 bases short, with 15 bases between. DNA for the CDR3: TGCAGTGCGCGAGAGGAGTATAGCTCCTACAATGAGCAGTTCTTC. Its protein is CSAREEYSSYNEQFF.

This clonotype has just a few counts. The chain combines TRBV6-1 with TRBJ2-1, with D maybe TRBD2 (5 bases). The CDR3 is 19 amino acids. V lost 7 bases and J lost 3, with 28 bases in between. Looked up from germline, CDR1 is MNHNS and CDR2 is SASEGT. Here the CDR3 DNA reads TGTGCCAGCACCCAAAGGTCGTTTCAGGAGGTTAATGGCTACAATGAGCAGTTCTTC. Amino acids: CASTQRSFQEVNGYNEQFF.

The gene calls are TRBV11-2 and TRBJ1-2; D gene unclear. V lost 0 bases, J lost 4 bases, and 18 bases lay in between. This CDR3 region has 17 residues. Per germline, CDR1 SGHAT and CDR2 FQNNGV. The CDR3: CASSLDARISPSYGYTF. Here the CDR3 DNA reads TGTGCCAGCAGCTTAGATGCCCGGATCAGCCCGAGCTATGGCTACACCTTC.

Only one count was recorded for this clonotype. Because it lacks the conserved phenylalanine or tryptophan at the end, this CDR3 is likely a read error. The V call is TRBV6-1, the J call TRBJ2-7; D gene unclear. The V gene lost 2 bases and the J gene lost 2 bases, with 4 bases spanning the gap. The length of the CDR3 is 12 residues. The germline V gene encodes CDR1 MNHNS and CDR2 SASEGT. CDR3 region: CASSEQAYEQYC. The CDR3 DNA reads TGTGCCAGCAGTGAACAGGCCTACGAGCAGTACTGC.

The chain joins TRBV2 to TRBJ2-7; the match to TRBD1 covers 8 bases. Germline V CDR1 and CDR2: SNHLY, FYNNEI. V was pared by 5 bases and J by 5 bases, with 11 bases of the junction left unmatched. The length of the CDR3 is 15 residues. The CDR3 here is CASSISGTGGHEQYF. For the CDR3, the DNA is TGTGCCAGCAGTATCTCCGGGACAGGTGGCCACGAGCAGTACTTC.

The chain combines TRBV6-2 or TRBV6-3 with TRBJ1-1; no clear D gene. Germline assignment: CDR1 MNHEY and CDR2 SVGEGT. The CDR3 is 13 amino acids. V lost 3 bases, J lost 10 bases, and 15 bases lay in between. The CDR3 spells CASSYTAGSAAFF. The CDR3 DNA follows: TGTGCCAGCAGTTATACCGCAGGTTCAGCAGCTTTCTTT.

A single count supports this clonotype. The V and J genes are TRBV7-9 and TRBJ1-2, with TRBD1 matching over 7 bases. CDR3 length equals 15 residues. From germline, CDR1 is SEHNR and CDR2 FQNEAQ (reference sequence). The ends lost 1 base at V and 5 bases at J; junction bases unmatched: 7. In DNA, the CDR3 is TGTGCCAGCAGCTTAGGGACAGGACCAGGGTATGGCTACACCTTC. Amino acids: CASSLGTGPGYGYTF.

This clonotype has just a few counts. The rearrangement links TRBV10-3 to TRBJ2-1, with D perhaps assigned TRBD1 or TRBD2 (6 bases each). The ends were cut back, 4 bases at V and 7 bases at J, with 11 bases in the middle. CDR3 length equals 13 residues. In germline, CDR1 is ENHRY, CDR2 SYGVKD. In nucleotides, the CDR3 is TGTGCCATCAGTGCGGGGGCCCAAAATGAGCAGTTCTTC. It specifies CAISAGAQNEQFF.

The chain couples TRBV6-1 to TRBJ2-1; D not resolved. Germline CDR1 MNHNS, CDR2 SASEGT. Trimming shortened V by 2 bases and J by 10 bases, and 9 bases separated the two germline ends. This CDR3 is 12 amino acids long. CDR3 sequence (DNA): TGTGCCAGCAGTGAAATGAGCGTGGAGCAGTTCTTC. This sequence encodes CASSEMSVEQFF.

The V gene is TRBV3-1, the J gene TRBJ2-1; 8 bases line up with TRBD2. The trim removed 4 bases at V and 9 bases at J, leaving 11 bases unmatched. Germline V gene sequence: CDR1 LGHDT, CDR2 YNNKEL (reference sequence). The CDR3 has 15 residues. CDR3: CASSPVSRREAEQFF. Written as DNA, the CDR3 is TGTGCCAGCAGCCCCGTCTCGAGGCGGGAGGCTGAGCAGTTCTTC.

The rearrangement links TRBV2 to TRBJ2-7, with 11 nucleotides matching TRBD1. J gave up 7 bases and V 8 bases, and 4 bases lay outside the gene matches. The CDR3 extends over 12 amino acids. Germline loops: CDR1 SNHLY, CDR2 FYNNEI. DNA for the CDR3: TGTGCCAGCCGGGACAGGGGGTGGGAGCAGTACTTC. Its protein is CASRDRGWEQYF.

The rearrangement links TRBV16 to TRBJ2-7; 9 nucleotides align to TRBD1. The CDR3 spans 15 residues. The trim removed 4 bases at V and 2 bases at J, leaving 6 bases unmatched. Germline CDR1 KGHSY, CDR2 FQNENV. The CDR3 DNA follows: TGTGCCAGCAGCCGGAAGGACAGGGGTACCTACGAGCAGTACTTC. Amino acids: CASSRKDRGTYEQYF.

This clonotype occurred a few times. This rearrangement joins TRBV12-3 or TRBV12-4 to TRBJ2-3, with no clear D. V lost 6 bases to trimming and J lost 5 bases, with 6 bases between them. The CDR3 length is 11 residues. CDR3 loop: CASSPVDTQYF. CDR3 in DNA: TGTGCCAGCAGCCCTGTAGATACGCAGTATTTT.

J is TRBJ2-7 and V is TRBV4-1; 7 nucleotides match TRBD1. Germline-derived CDR1 and CDR2 are MGHRA and YSYEKL. V lost 5 bases, J lost 2 bases, and 9 bases stayed unmatched. The CDR3 length is 15 residues. The CDR3: CASSFDRDSTYEQYF. The CDR3 bases are TGCGCCAGCAGCTTTGACAGGGATTCAACCTACGAGCAGTACTTC.

The sample holds a few counts of this clonotype. This chain uses TRBV20-1 with TRBJ2-3; 7 bases map to TRBD2. Germline V gene data show CDR1 as DFQATT and CDR2 as SNEGSKA (reference sequence). J gave up 4 bases and V 3 bases, and 13 bases lay outside the gene matches. This CDR3 spans 16 amino acids. Written as DNA, the CDR3 is TGCAGTGCTAGGGGAGGCGGGCGGGAGCCCCCAGATACGCAGTATTTT. This codes for CSARGGGREPPDTQYF.